This T cell receptor beta chain was found in a study of control samples from healthy donors and cancer patients. The protocol was immunoSEQ multiplex PCR, while the TCRdb copy is restricted to in-frame clones and leaves out a portion. Of about 160,000 clones in the sample, 96% are singletons; the top ten hold under 1.2%. The CDR3 has 13 residues. Germline loops: CDR1 SEHNR, CDR2 FQNEAQ (reference sequence). Trimming took off 5 bases at V and 7 bases at J, with 14 bases between the two ends. The receptor comes from a woman in her 30s in good health. Sequencing was carried out using blood. The V and J genes are TRBV7-9 and TRBJ1-2; D is undetermined. CDR3: CASSQVVGSGYTF. CDR3 bases: TGTGCCAGCAGCCAAGTGGTCGGCTCTGGCTACACCTTC.